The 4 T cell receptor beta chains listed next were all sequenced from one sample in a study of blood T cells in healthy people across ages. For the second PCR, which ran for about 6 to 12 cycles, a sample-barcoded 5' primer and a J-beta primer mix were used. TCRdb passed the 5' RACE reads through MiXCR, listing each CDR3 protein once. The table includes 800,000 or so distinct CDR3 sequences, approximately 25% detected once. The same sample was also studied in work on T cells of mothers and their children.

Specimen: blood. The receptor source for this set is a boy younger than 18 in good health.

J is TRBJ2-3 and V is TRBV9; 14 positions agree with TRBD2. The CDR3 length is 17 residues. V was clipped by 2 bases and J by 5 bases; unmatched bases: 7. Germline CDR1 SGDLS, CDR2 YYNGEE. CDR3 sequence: CASSVRPGLAGVDTQYF. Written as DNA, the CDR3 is TGTGCCAGCAGCGTGAGGCCGGGACTAGCGGGAGTAGATACGCAGTATTTT.

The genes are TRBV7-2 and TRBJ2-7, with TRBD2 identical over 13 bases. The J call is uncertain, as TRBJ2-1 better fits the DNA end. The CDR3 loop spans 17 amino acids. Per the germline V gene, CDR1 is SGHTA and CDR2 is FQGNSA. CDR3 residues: CASSRTGTSGVQDEQFF. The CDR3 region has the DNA TGTGCCAGCAGCCGAACCGGGACTAGCGGGGTGCAGGATGAGCAGTTCTTC.

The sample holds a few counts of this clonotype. CDR3 bases: TGTGCCAGCAGTTCGATAAGGACCCAGGCATCCGGGAGATTTGGCGAGCAGTACTTC. It encodes CASSSIRTQASGRFGEQYF. This rearrangement joins TRBV27 to TRBJ2-1; TRBD2 might be the D (6 bases). The J call may not be correct, given that the DNA end is closer to TRBJ2-7. Germline values: CDR1 MNHEY, CDR2 SMNVEV (reference sequence). The CDR3 has 19 residues.

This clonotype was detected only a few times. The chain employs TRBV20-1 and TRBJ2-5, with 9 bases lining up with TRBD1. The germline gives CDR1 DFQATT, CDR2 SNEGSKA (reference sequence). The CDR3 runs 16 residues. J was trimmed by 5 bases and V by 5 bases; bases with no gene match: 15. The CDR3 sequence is CSAAFTGGAFRETQYF. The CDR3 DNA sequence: TGCAGTGCTGCGTTTACAGGGGGCGCCTTCAGGGAGACCCAGTACTTC.